These T cell receptor beta chains were read from a single sample in a study of a mutant IDH1 vaccine in newly diagnosed glioma. No antigens are known for them. TCRdb's copy holds only in-frame clones and misses some; the assay was immunoSEQ multiplex PCR. The sample has approximately 38,000 clones, approximately 85% seen once. The sequences come from PBMCs, collected from a glioma patient whose treatment included an IDH1 peptide vaccine. These TCRs come from a man aged 40-49 years with glioma. Both conserved end residues are part of each CDR3. A D gene is named only where the DNA matches it firmly. Size tells how often a clone was seen (once, few, many) or the class of an expanded clone, and some rows leave it out.

d_call: NA
j_call: TRBJ2-6
clone_size: NA
v_call: TRBV10-3
cdr3_aa: CAISDEGSGANVLTF
cdr3_nt: TGTGCCATCAGTGACGAGGGATCTGGGGCCAACGTCCTGACTTTC

d_call: NA
j_call: TRBJ2-5
clone_size: NA
v_call: TRBV5-4
cdr3_aa: CASSSAGVQETQYF
cdr3_nt: TGTGCCAGCAGCTCGGCCGGCGTTCAAGAGACCCAGTACTTC

d_call: TRBD1
j_call: TRBJ1-2
clone_size: NA
v_call: TRBV6-1
cdr3_aa: CASSEARGRGRGGYTF
cdr3_nt: TGTGCCAGCAGTGAAGCGAGGGGCAGGGGGCGGGGTGGCTACACCTTC

d_call: NA
j_call: TRBJ2-2
clone_size: NA
v_call: TRBV15
cdr3_aa: CATSYRGSANTGELFF
cdr3_nt: TGTGCCACCAGTTACCGGGGCAGCGCGAACACCGGGGAGCTGTTTTTT

d_call: TRBD1
j_call: TRBJ1-2
clone_size: NA
v_call: TRBV5-1
cdr3_aa: CASSLARQGASNYGYTF
cdr3_nt: TGCGCCAGCAGCTTGGCCCGGCAGGGGGCGTCGAACTATGGCTACACCTTC

d_call: NA
j_call: TRBJ2-7
clone_size: NA
v_call: TRBV7-9
cdr3_aa: CASSPSTPPYEQYF
cdr3_nt: TGTGCCAGCAGCCCTAGTACTCCCCCCTACGAGCAGTACTTC

d_call: NA
j_call: TRBJ1-5
clone_size: NA
v_call: TRBV19
cdr3_aa: CASSITGDPSNQPQHF
cdr3_nt: TGTGCCAGTAGTATAACCGGTGACCCTAGCAATCAGCCCCAGCATTTT

d_call: TRBD2
j_call: TRBJ2-7
clone_size: once
v_call: TRBV10-3
cdr3_aa: CAVREGHEQYF
cdr3_nt: TGTGCCGTCCGGGAGGGCCACGAGCAGTACTTC

d_call: NA
j_call: TRBJ2-5
clone_size: NA
v_call: TRBV6-5
cdr3_aa: CASTNPQGGGETQYF
cdr3_nt: TGTGCCAGCACCAACCCCCAAGGGGGTGGGGAGACCCAGTACTTC

d_call: NA
j_call: TRBJ1-3
clone_size: once
v_call: TRBV5-5
cdr3_aa: CASSLAGRGNTIYF
cdr3_nt: TGTGCCAGCAGCTTGGCGGGGCGGGGAAACACCATATATTTT

d_call: TRBD2
j_call: TRBJ2-1
clone_size: NA
v_call: TRBV5-1
cdr3_aa: CASSVGLAGGRNEQFF
cdr3_nt: TGCGCCAGCAGCGTGGGACTAGCGGGAGGGCGGAATGAGCAGTTCTTC

d_call: NA
j_call: TRBJ1-5
clone_size: NA
v_call: TRBV28
cdr3_aa: CASSPPRGDDQPQHF
cdr3_nt: TGTGCCAGCAGTCCACCCCGGGGGGATGATCAGCCCCAGCATTTT

d_call: TRBD2
j_call: TRBJ2-5
clone_size: NA
v_call: TRBV9
cdr3_aa: CASSLTSGKETQYF
cdr3_nt: TGTGCCAGCAGCCTGACTAGCGGGAAAGAGACCCAGTACTTC

d_call: NA
j_call: TRBJ2-7
clone_size: NA
v_call: TRBV14
cdr3_aa: CASRTSSSYEQYF
cdr3_nt: TGTGCCAGCAGAACTAGCAGCTCCTACGAGCAGTACTTC

d_call: NA
j_call: TRBJ1-5
clone_size: NA
v_call: TRBV7-9
cdr3_aa: CASSLGLGPNQPQHF
cdr3_nt: TGTGCCAGCAGCTTGGGACTCGGACCCAATCAGCCCCAGCATTTT

d_call: NA
j_call: TRBJ2-7
clone_size: NA
v_call: TRBV2
cdr3_aa: CASSDQGMSYEQYF
cdr3_nt: TGTGCCAGCAGTGATCAGGGGATGTCCTACGAGCAGTACTTC

d_call: NA
j_call: TRBJ2-7
clone_size: NA
v_call: TRBV9
cdr3_aa: CASSPAGGLGLYEQYF
cdr3_nt: TGTGCCAGCAGCCCAGCGGGTGGTCTGGGTCTCTACGAGCAGTACTTC

d_call: NA
j_call: TRBJ1-4
clone_size: NA
v_call: TRBV2
cdr3_aa: CASSEGFATNEKLFF
cdr3_nt: TGTGCCAGCAGTGAAGGTTTCGCAACTAATGAAAAACTGTTTTTT

d_call: NA
j_call: TRBJ2-1
clone_size: NA
v_call: TRBV6-4
cdr3_aa: CASSDVMGRPHNEQFF
cdr3_nt: TGTGCCAGCAGTGATGTTATGGGCAGGCCTCACAATGAGCAGTTCTTC

d_call: TRBD2
j_call: TRBJ2-3
clone_size: NA
v_call: TRBV27
cdr3_aa: CASRNTPGLAGGDTQYF
cdr3_nt: TGTGCCAGCAGAAACACACCAGGACTAGCGGGAGGAGATACGCAGTATTTT

d_call: NA
j_call: TRBJ2-3
clone_size: NA
v_call: TRBV7-2
cdr3_aa: CASSLGGQLNTQYF
cdr3_nt: TGTGCCAGCAGCTTAGGAGGACAGCTGAATACGCAGTATTTT

d_call: NA
j_call: TRBJ1-1
clone_size: NA
v_call: TRBV21-1
cdr3_aa: CASSTRGSGGLNTEAFF
cdr3_nt: TGTGCCAGCAGCACCCGGGGCAGTGGGGGGTTGAACACTGAAGCTTTCTTT

d_call: NA
j_call: TRBJ2-7
clone_size: NA
v_call: TRBV30
cdr3_aa: CAWSPEDFTREQYF
cdr3_nt: TGTGCCTGGAGTCCCGAGGACTTCACTAGGGAGCAGTACTTC

d_call: TRBD2
j_call: TRBJ2-1
clone_size: NA
v_call: TRBV14
cdr3_aa: CASSQELGTSHNEQFF
cdr3_nt: TGTGCCAGCAGCCAAGAGCTCGGGACTAGTCACAATGAGCAGTTCTTC

d_call: TRBD1
j_call: TRBJ2-2
clone_size: NA
v_call: TRBV5-1
cdr3_aa: CASIRGSNTGELFF
cdr3_nt: TGCGCCAGCATCAGGGGGTCGAACACCGGGGAGCTGTTTTTT

d_call: NA
j_call: TRBJ1-1
clone_size: NA
v_call: TRBV4-3
cdr3_aa: CASSQDSEAFF
cdr3_nt: TGCGCCAGCAGCCAGGACAGCGAAGCTTTCTTT

d_call: NA
j_call: TRBJ2-1
clone_size: NA
v_call: TRBV10-3
cdr3_aa: CAISESSGANEQFF
cdr3_nt: TGTGCCATCAGTGAGTCGTCGGGGGCCAATGAGCAGTTCTTC

d_call: NA
j_call: TRBJ1-2
clone_size: NA
v_call: TRBV27
cdr3_aa: CASSPKQGWGYTF
cdr3_nt: TGTGCCAGCAGTCCCAAACAGGGTTGGGGCTACACCTTC

d_call: NA
j_call: TRBJ2-5
clone_size: once
v_call: TRBV18
cdr3_aa: CASSPPYAGQETQYF
cdr3_nt: TGTGCCAGCTCACCACCGTATGCAGGACAAGAGACCCAGTACTTC

d_call: TRBD1
j_call: TRBJ2-1
clone_size: NA
v_call: TRBV27
cdr3_aa: CASRRQGFNEQFF
cdr3_nt: TGTGCCAGCAGGAGACAGGGGTTCAATGAGCAGTTCTTC

d_call: NA
j_call: TRBJ2-7
clone_size: once
v_call: TRBV6-1
cdr3_aa: CASSEGGTAYEQYF
cdr3_nt: TGTGCCAGCAGTGAAGGCGGGACCGCCTACGAGCAGTACTTC

d_call: NA
j_call: TRBJ2-2
clone_size: NA
v_call: TRBV14
cdr3_aa: CASSPLEGNTGELFF
cdr3_nt: TGTGCCAGCAGCCCCCTGGAGGGTAACACCGGGGAGCTGTTTTTT

d_call: NA
j_call: TRBJ1-4
clone_size: NA
v_call: TRBV2
cdr3_aa: CASSLRGTTNEKLFF
cdr3_nt: TGTGCCAGCAGTCTCCGGGGCACGACTAATGAAAAACTGTTTTTT

d_call: NA
j_call: TRBJ2-5
clone_size: once
v_call: TRBV9
cdr3_aa: CASSEGSEETQYF
cdr3_nt: TGTGCCAGCAGCGAAGGGAGCGAAGAGACCCAGTACTTC

d_call: TRBD2
j_call: TRBJ2-3
clone_size: NA
v_call: TRBV4-2
cdr3_aa: CASSGGTRGVLSTDTQYF
cdr3_nt: TGTGCCAGCAGCGGGGGGACTAGAGGGGTTTTGTCCACAGATACGCAGTATTTT

d_call: TRBD1
j_call: TRBJ1-5
clone_size: NA
v_call: TRBV28
cdr3_aa: CASSSPGQGALRQPQHF
cdr3_nt: TGTGCCAGCAGTTCCCCGGGACAGGGGGCCCTGCGGCAGCCCCAGCATTTT

d_call: TRBD1
j_call: TRBJ2-1
clone_size: NA
v_call: TRBV15
cdr3_aa: CATSSPGGSSYNEQFF
cdr3_nt: TGTGCCACCAGCAGCCCAGGGGGATCCTCCTACAATGAGCAGTTCTTC

d_call: NA
j_call: TRBJ2-3
clone_size: NA
v_call: TRBV19
cdr3_aa: CASSTLGKGADTQYF
cdr3_nt: TGTGCCAGTAGTACCCTTGGCAAAGGGGCAGATACGCAGTATTTT

d_call: TRBD2
j_call: TRBJ2-1
clone_size: NA
v_call: TRBV5-4
cdr3_aa: CASSFRASGSHEQFF
cdr3_nt: TGTGCCAGCAGCTTTAGGGCTAGCGGGAGCCATGAGCAGTTCTTC

d_call: NA
j_call: TRBJ2-5
clone_size: NA
v_call: TRBV25-1
cdr3_aa: CASSEWASTSQETQYF
cdr3_nt: TGTGCCAGCAGTGAATGGGCATCCACCTCACAAGAGACCCAGTACTTC

d_call: NA
j_call: TRBJ2-1
clone_size: few
v_call: TRBV27
cdr3_aa: CASSIYEQFF
cdr3_nt: TGTGCCAGCAGTATCTATGAGCAGTTCTTC

d_call: TRBD1
j_call: TRBJ2-1
clone_size: NA
v_call: TRBV5-5
cdr3_aa: CASSGGQGVDNEQFF
cdr3_nt: TGTGCCAGCAGCGGGGGACAGGGGGTGGACAATGAGCAGTTCTTC

d_call: TRBD2
j_call: TRBJ2-7
clone_size: NA
v_call: TRBV7-2
cdr3_aa: CASSLGLAGGREQYF
cdr3_nt: TGTGCCAGCAGCTTGGGACTAGCGGGAGGGCGCGAGCAGTACTTC

d_call: NA
j_call: TRBJ2-3
clone_size: NA
v_call: TRBV7-3
cdr3_aa: CASSLSGPTDTQYF
cdr3_nt: TGTGCCAGCAGCTTAAGCGGTCCAACAGATACGCAGTATTTT

d_call: TRBD2
j_call: TRBJ2-7
clone_size: NA
v_call: TRBV27
cdr3_aa: CASSPGRGAIQGEQYF
cdr3_nt: TGTGCCAGCAGTCCCGGGAGGGGGGCAATTCAGGGCGAGCAGTACTTC

d_call: NA
j_call: TRBJ2-3
clone_size: NA
v_call: TRBV7-3
cdr3_aa: CASSSTLSGTDTQYF
cdr3_nt: TGTGCCAGCAGCTCGACTCTTTCGGGCACAGATACGCAGTATTTT

d_call: TRBD2
j_call: TRBJ2-7
clone_size: NA
v_call: TRBV28
cdr3_aa: CASSFGGRVYEQYF
cdr3_nt: TGTGCCAGCAGTTTCGGGGGGAGGGTCTACGAGCAGTACTTC

d_call: TRBD1
j_call: TRBJ2-7
clone_size: NA
v_call: TRBV18
cdr3_aa: CASSSQGQGSDEQYF
cdr3_nt: TGTGCCAGCTCATCCCAAGGACAGGGGTCCGACGAGCAGTACTTC

d_call: NA
j_call: TRBJ2-2
clone_size: once
v_call: TRBV6-5
cdr3_aa: CASRAQAGELFF
cdr3_nt: TGTGCCAGCCGTGCTCAGGCCGGGGAGCTGTTTTTT

d_call: NA
j_call: TRBJ1-5
clone_size: NA
v_call: TRBV2
cdr3_aa: CASLPGLSASNQPQHF
cdr3_nt: TGTGCCAGCCTACCGGGACTTTCTGCTAGCAATCAGCCCCAGCATTTT

d_call: TRBD2
j_call: TRBJ2-1
clone_size: NA
v_call: TRBV4-2
cdr3_aa: CASSQGTAGLAGYNEQFF
cdr3_nt: TGTGCCAGCAGCCAAGGGACTGCGGGACTAGCGGGTTACAATGAGCAGTTCTTC

d_call: NA
j_call: TRBJ1-1
clone_size: NA
v_call: TRBV4-3
cdr3_aa: CASSPGTSNAEAFF
cdr3_nt: TGCGCCAGCAGCCCCGGGACATCGAACGCTGAAGCTTTCTTT

d_call: NA
j_call: TRBJ1-2
clone_size: NA
v_call: TRBV7-9
cdr3_aa: CASSGVDGRGYTF
cdr3_nt: TGTGCCAGCAGCGGCGTCGACGGAAGGGGCTACACCTTC